The TCR beta chain described here comes from a study of somatic mutations in cytotoxic T cells in rheumatoid arthritis. Only in-frame clones appear in the TCRdb table, and some are missing; sequencing was by immunoSEQ multiplex PCR. The repertoire holds 15,000 to 20,000 clones, around 83% seen once, with under 30% in the top ten. This CDR3 has 15 amino acids. CDR1 is SGHTA and CDR2 is FQGNSA in the germline V gene. V shed 6 bases and J 0 bases; nucleotides not matched to a gene: 4. The receptor was isolated from an adult with rheumatoid arthritis. The J gene is TRBJ1-3, the V gene TRBV7-2; 8 bases are shared with TRBD1. The sample comprised CD8+ T cells sorted from blood. This CDR3 reads CASRFTGGSGNTIYF. CDR3 coding DNA: TGTGCCAGCAGATTTACAGGGGGCTCTGGAAACACCATATATTTT.